This T cell receptor beta chain came from a study of shared clonotypes between healthy human individuals. For the study at large: Each donor had three CD4 naive, three CD4 memory, two CD8 naive and one CD8 memory plate.

Measured with immunoSEQ multiplex PCR; TCRdb has only the in-frame clones, and not every one. This table holds a few million clones, approximately 90% found once. Investigators divided CD4+ cells into CD45RA+ naive and CD45RA-negative memory subsets. V was clipped by 3 bases and J by 1 base, with 15 bases between them. CDR3 length: 16 residues. Germline V CDR1 and CDR2: LNHNV, YYDKDF (reference sequence). Material for sequencing was naive CD4+ T cells from PBMCs. Sample subset: CD45RA+ positively selected. The clonotype originates from a man between 18 and 35 years old in good health. Some clones in this sample may be carry-over from other donors' samples. This chain joins TRBV15 and TRBJ2-5; D is unresolved. This CDR3 is CATSRSQVGTQETQYF. As DNA, the CDR3 is TGTGCCACCAGCAGGTCCCAGGTCGGAACCCAAGAGACCCAGTACTTC.